Following are 16 T cell receptor beta chains from one sample sequenced in a study of blood T cells in healthy people across ages. A second PCR, run for roughly 7 to 11 cycles, used a sample-barcoded 5' primer plus a J-beta primer mix. TCRdb redid the calling of the 5' RACE reads with MiXCR, one entry per CDR3 protein. This sample has 550,000 to 650,000 distinct CDR3 sequences; roughly 31% occur once, and the top ten carry 15% to 17%. Sequenced sample: blood. These receptors were obtained from a woman over 75 in good health.

The chain carries TRBV19 and TRBJ2-3; 11 bases align to TRBD1. CDR3 length equals 15 residues. Germline lookup yields CDR1 LNHDA and CDR2 SQIVND (reference sequence). J gave up 3 bases and V 4 bases, and 3 bases lay outside the gene matches. Written as DNA, the CDR3 is TGTGCCAGTAGTAGAGGGACAGGGGGAACAGATACGCAGTATTTT. Protein product: CASSRGTGGTDTQYF. The full variable domain, rest sourced from reference TRBV19 and TRBJ2-3, is DGGITQSPKYLFRKEGQNVTLSCEQNLNHDAMYWYRQDPGQGLRLIYYSQIVNDFQKGDIAEGYSVSREKKESFPLTVTSAQKNPTAFYLCASSRGTGGTDTQYFGPGTRLTVL.

This clonotype occurred many times. This chain uses TRBV30 with TRBJ1-2; D is ambiguous. This CDR3 comprises 11 residues. Germline V gene data show CDR1 as GTSNPN and CDR2 as SVGIG (reference sequence). Trimming stripped 1 base from V and 7 bases from J, with 7 bases between. CDR3 DNA sequence: TGTGCCTGGAGTGCGAACCTTGGCTACACCTTC. Protein sequence: CAWSANLGYTF.

This clonotype was observed a few times. This chain links TRBV29-1 with TRBJ1-2; D gene uncertain. V lost 6 bases to trimming and J lost 8 bases, with 19 bases between them. From germline, CDR1 is SQVTM and CDR2 ANQGSEA. The CDR3 runs 13 residues. In DNA, the CDR3 is TGCAGCGTAAGTGGACGGCAGGCACCCGGCTACACCTTC. Protein product: CSVSGRQAPGYTF.

This chain joins TRBV28 and TRBJ2-1; D ambiguous. CDR1 is MDHEN, CDR2 SYDVKM, per germline. CDR3 length: 12 amino acids. The V gene lost 1 base and the J gene lost 9 bases, with 7 bases spanning the gap. The CDR3 protein is CASSLLVTEQFF. Here the CDR3 DNA reads TGTGCCAGCAGTTTATTAGTAACTGAGCAGTTCTTC.

This clonotype was recorded many times. This rearrangement joins TRBV6-6 to TRBJ2-6; D gene unclear. Deletions cut 8 bases from V and 3 bases from J, with 17 bases between. Per the germline V gene, CDR1 is MNHNY and CDR2 is SVGAGI (reference sequence). This CDR3 comprises 16 residues. The CDR3 DNA reads TGTGCCAGCGAGGCGGCACGCTTAGGTGGGGCCAACGTCCTGACTTTC. This translates into CASEAARLGGANVLTF.

This clonotype showed up many times. A much more abundant neighbour one base away suggests this may be a read error. The chain joins TRBV15 to TRBJ2-5; 8 bases map to TRBD1. The trim removed 0 bases at V and 11 bases at J, leaving 8 bases unmatched. CDR1 LNHNV and CDR2 YYDKDF come from the germline V gene (reference sequence). The CDR3 covers 14 residues. The CDR3 loop reads CATSREQGAYEQYF. As DNA, the CDR3 is TGTGCCACCAGCAGAGAGCAGGGGGCCTATGAGCAGTACTTC.

This clonotype has ten or more counts. The chain combines TRBV6-5 with TRBJ2-1; 12 bases are shared with TRBD2. CDR1 is MNHEY and CDR2 is SVGAGI in the germline V gene. The ends lost 4 bases at V and 8 bases at J; junction bases unmatched: 9. This CDR3 spans 16 amino acids. The CDR3, as DNA: TGTGCCAGCAGTTTTCGGACTAGCGGGGCGGGGGATGAGCAGTTCTTC. Protein: CASSFRTSGAGDEQFF.

This clonotype was seen repeatedly, ten times or more. The rearrangement joins TRBV2 to TRBJ1-2, with 7 bases identical to TRBD1. The CDR3 covers 14 residues. V lost 6 bases, J lost 2 bases, and 6 bases stayed unmatched. Germline V gene data show CDR1 as SNHLY and CDR2 as FYNNEI. The CDR3 here is CASSADRANYGYTF. The CDR3 DNA follows: TGTGCCAGCAGCGCTGACAGGGCCAACTATGGCTACACCTTC.

In its sample, this clonotype was seen many times. The gene calls are TRBV27 and TRBJ2-7, with D perhaps TRBD1 (6 bases). V was clipped by 6 bases and J by 6 bases, with 15 bases between them. The CDR3 has 13 amino acids. Germline loops: CDR1 MNHEY, CDR2 SMNVEV (reference sequence). The CDR3 DNA follows: TGTGCCAGCAGCTTACAGGGATTAGGCGAGCAGTACTTC. This gives the protein CASSLQGLGEQYF.

The table lists this clonotype with many counts. The chain employs TRBV6-6 and TRBJ2-7; perhaps TRBD1 as D (5 bases). In germline, CDR1 is MNHNY, CDR2 SVGAGI (reference sequence). The CDR3 is made up of 12 amino acids. The V gene lost 8 bases and the J gene lost 2 bases, with 10 bases spanning the gap. CDR3 sequence reads: CASLGQPYEQYF. CDR3 sequence (DNA): TGTGCCAGCTTGGGGCAGCCCTACGAGCAGTACTTC.

This clonotype was counted ten times or more. The rearrangement uses TRBV19 and TRBJ2-4; D uncertain. V lost 3 bases and J 0 bases, leaving 6 bases between the germline ends. The CDR3 has 14 residues. Germline CDR1 is LNHDA and CDR2 is SQIVND (reference sequence). The DNA for the CDR3 is TGTGCCAGTAGTATGGCCAAAGCCAAAAACATTCAGTACTTC. It is translated as CASSMAKAKNIQYF.

This chain joins TRBV6-1 and TRBJ2-5; either TRBD1 or TRBD2 may fit D (5 bases each). TRBJ2-7 matches the DNA end more closely, so the J call is doubtful. CDR1 is MNHNS and CDR2 is SASEGT in the germline V gene. The CDR3 runs 15 residues. Written as DNA, the CDR3 is TGTGCCAGCAGTGAAATTTCACATGAGGGGATCGAGCAGTACTTC. It encodes CASSEISHEGIEQYF.

The gene calls are TRBV12-3 or TRBV12-4 and TRBJ2-7, with 13 positions matching TRBD2. With V trimmed by 5 bases and J by 2 bases, 3 bases remained unmatched. The CDR3 totals 15 residues. CDR3 residues: CASSGGLAGTYEQYF. Written as DNA, the CDR3 is TGTGCCAGCAGTGGGGGACTAGCGGGAACCTACGAGCAGTACTTC.

This clonotype has a count of ten or more. The chain combines TRBV12-3 or TRBV12-4 with TRBJ2-1, with D perhaps given as TRBD1 or TRBD2 (6 bases each). The ends were cut back, 2 bases at V and 9 bases at J, with 17 bases in the middle. The CDR3 spans 15 residues. The CDR3 here is CASSLSQGGGVEQFF. CDR3 in DNA: TGTGCCAGCAGTTTATCACAGGGTGGAGGGGTTGAGCAGTTCTTC.

The sample holds many counts of this clonotype. The chain joins TRBV5-1 to TRBJ2-5; either TRBD1 or TRBD2 may supply D (6 bases each). Matching the DNA end better, TRBJ2-7 makes the J call doubtful. There are 14 residues in the CDR3. Germline CDR1 and CDR2: SGHRS and YFSETQ. In DNA, the CDR3 is TGCGCCAGCAGCTTGATAGAGGGGGGCCACGAGCAGTACTTC. It codes for CASSLIEGGHEQYF.

The sample holds many counts of this clonotype. The chain employs TRBV15 and TRBJ1-2; 7 bases are shared with TRBD1. The length of the CDR3 is 13 residues. Germline V gene lookup returns CDR1 LNHNV and CDR2 YYDKDF (reference sequence). The junction had 3 bases not matched to a gene; V was cut back by 6 bases and J by 2 bases. CDR3 amino acids: CATSDRANYGYTF. CDR3 DNA: TGTGCCACCAGTGACAGGGCAAACTATGGCTACACCTTC.